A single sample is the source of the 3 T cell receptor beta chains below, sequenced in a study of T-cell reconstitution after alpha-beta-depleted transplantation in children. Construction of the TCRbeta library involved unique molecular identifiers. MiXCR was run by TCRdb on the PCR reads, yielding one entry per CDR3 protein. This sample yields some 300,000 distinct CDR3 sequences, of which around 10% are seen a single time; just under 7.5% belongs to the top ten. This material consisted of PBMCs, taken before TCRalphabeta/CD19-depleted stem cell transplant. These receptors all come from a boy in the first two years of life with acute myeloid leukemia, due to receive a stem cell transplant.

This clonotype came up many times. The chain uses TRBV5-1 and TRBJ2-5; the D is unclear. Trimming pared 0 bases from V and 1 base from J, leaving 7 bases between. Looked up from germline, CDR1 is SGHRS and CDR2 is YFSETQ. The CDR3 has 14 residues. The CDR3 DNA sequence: TGCGCCAGCAGCTTGGCCGTCAGCCAAGAGACCCAGTACTTC. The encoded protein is CASSLAVSQETQYF.

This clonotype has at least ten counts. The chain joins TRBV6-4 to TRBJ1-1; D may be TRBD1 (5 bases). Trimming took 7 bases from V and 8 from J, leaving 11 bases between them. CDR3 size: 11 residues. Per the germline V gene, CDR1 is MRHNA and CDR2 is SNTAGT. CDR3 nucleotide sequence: TGTGCCAGCATTGTAGAGGGGGAAGCTTTCTTT. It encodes CASIVEGEAFF.

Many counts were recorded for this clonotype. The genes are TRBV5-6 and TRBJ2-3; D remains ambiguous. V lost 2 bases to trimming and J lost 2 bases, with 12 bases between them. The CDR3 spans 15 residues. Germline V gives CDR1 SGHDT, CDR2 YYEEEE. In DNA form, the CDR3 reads TGTGCCAGCAGCTTCCGGAAGTCTCACACAGATACGCAGTATTTT. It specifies CASSFRKSHTDTQYF.